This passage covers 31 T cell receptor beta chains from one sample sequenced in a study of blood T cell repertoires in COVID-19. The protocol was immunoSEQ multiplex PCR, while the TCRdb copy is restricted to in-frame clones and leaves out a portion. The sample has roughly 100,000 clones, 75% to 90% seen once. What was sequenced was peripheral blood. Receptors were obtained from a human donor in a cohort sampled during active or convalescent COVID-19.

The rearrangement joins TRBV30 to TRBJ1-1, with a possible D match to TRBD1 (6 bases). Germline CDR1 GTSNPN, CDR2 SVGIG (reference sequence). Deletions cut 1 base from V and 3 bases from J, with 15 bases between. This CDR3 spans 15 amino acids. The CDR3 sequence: CAWSGQGLRDTEAFF. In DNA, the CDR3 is TGTGCCTGGAGTGGTCAGGGGCTCAGGGACACTGAAGCTTTCTTT.

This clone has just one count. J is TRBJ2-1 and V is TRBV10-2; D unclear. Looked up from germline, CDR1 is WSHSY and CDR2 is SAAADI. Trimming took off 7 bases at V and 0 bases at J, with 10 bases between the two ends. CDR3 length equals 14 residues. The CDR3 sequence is CASNPTISYNEQFF. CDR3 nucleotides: TGCGCCAGCAATCCGACAATCTCCTACAATGAGCAGTTCTTC.

The CDR3 DNA sequence: TGTGCCAGCAGCCAAGGACTTAGCAATCAGCCCCAGCATTTT. It encodes CASSQGLSNQPQHF. This chain links TRBV7-2 with TRBJ1-5; D call uncertain. Trimming shortened V by 5 bases and J by 0 bases, and 8 bases separated the two germline ends. The CDR3 runs to 14 residues. Per the germline V gene, CDR1 is SGHTA and CDR2 is FQGNSA.

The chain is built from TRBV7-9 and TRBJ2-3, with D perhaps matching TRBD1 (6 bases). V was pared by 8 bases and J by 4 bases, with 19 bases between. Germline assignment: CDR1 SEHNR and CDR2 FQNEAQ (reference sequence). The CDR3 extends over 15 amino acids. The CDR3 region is CASSQYREWADTQYF. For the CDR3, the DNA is TGTGCCAGCTCCCAATACAGGGAATGGGCAGATACGCAGTATTTT. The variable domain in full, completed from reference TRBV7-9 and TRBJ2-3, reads DTGVSQNPRHKITKRGQNVTFRCDPISEHNRLYWYRQTLGQGPEFLTYFQNEAQLEKSRLLSDRFSAERPKGSFSTLEIQRTEQGDSAMYLCASSQYREWADTQYFGPGTRLTVL.

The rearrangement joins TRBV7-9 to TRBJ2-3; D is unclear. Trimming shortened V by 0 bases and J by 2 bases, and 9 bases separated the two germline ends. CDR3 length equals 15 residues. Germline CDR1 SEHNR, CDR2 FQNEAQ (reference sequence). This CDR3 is CASSLASRSTDTQYF. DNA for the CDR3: TGTGCCAGCAGCTTAGCGAGCAGGTCCACAGATACGCAGTATTTT.

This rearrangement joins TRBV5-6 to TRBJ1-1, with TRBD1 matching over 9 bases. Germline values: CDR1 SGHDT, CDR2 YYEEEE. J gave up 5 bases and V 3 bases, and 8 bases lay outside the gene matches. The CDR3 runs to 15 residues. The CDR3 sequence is CASSSNRGLLTEAFF. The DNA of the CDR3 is TGTGCCAGCAGCTCGAACAGGGGGCTTCTTACTGAAGCTTTCTTT.

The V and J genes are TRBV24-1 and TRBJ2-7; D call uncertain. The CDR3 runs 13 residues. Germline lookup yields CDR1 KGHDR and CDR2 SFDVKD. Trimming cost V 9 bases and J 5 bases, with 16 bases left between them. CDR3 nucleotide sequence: TGTGCCACCCGCCCCCATGTTGGAGACGAGCAGTACTTC. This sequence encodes CATRPHVGDEQYF.

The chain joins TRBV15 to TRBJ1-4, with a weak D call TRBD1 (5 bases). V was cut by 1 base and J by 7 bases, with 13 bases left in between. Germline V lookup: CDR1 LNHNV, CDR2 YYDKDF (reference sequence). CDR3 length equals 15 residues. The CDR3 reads CATSRGGGLFEKLFF. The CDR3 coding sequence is TGTGCCACCAGCAGAGGTGGGGGGTTGTTTGAAAAACTGTTTTTT.

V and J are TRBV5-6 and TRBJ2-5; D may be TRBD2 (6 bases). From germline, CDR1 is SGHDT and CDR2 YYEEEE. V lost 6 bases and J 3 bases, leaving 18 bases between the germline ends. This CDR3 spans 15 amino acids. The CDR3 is CASTSRDSNEETQYF. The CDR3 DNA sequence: TGTGCCAGCACCTCAAGGGACTCAAATGAAGAGACCCAGTACTTC.

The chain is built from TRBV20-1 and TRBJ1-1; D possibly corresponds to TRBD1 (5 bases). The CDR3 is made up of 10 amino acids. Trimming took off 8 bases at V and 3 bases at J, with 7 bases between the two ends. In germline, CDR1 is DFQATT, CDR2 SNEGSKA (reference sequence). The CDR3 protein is CSPTDTEAFF. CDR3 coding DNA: TGCAGTCCGACAGACACTGAAGCTTTCTTT.

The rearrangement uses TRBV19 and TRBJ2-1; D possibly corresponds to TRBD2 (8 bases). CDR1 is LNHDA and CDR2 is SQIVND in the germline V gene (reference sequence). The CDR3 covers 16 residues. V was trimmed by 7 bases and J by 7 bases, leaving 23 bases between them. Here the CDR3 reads CASNPIGTRGLNEQFF. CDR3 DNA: TGTGCCAGTAATCCCATTGGGACTAGGGGGCTAAATGAGCAGTTCTTC.

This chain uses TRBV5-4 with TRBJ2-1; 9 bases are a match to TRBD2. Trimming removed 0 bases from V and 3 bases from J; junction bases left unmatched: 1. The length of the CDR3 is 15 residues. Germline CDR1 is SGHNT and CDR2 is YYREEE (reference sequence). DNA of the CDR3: TGTGCCAGCAGCTTGGAAGCGGGAGGCTACAATGAGCAGTTCTTC. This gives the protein CASSLEAGGYNEQFF.

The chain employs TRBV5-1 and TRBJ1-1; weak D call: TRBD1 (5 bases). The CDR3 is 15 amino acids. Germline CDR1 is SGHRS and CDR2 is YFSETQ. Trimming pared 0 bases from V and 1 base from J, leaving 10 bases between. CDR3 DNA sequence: TGCGCCAGCAGCTTGGGAGTCCAGGGGAACACTGAAGCTTTCTTT. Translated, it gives CASSLGVQGNTEAFF.

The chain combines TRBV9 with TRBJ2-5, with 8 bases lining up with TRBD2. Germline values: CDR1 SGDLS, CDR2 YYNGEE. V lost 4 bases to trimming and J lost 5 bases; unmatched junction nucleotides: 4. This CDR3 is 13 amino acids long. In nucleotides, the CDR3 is TGTGCCAGCAGCTATAGCGGGGTCGAGACCCAGTACTTC. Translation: CASSYSGVETQYF.

The CDR3 loop reads CASRQSGGAEDTQYF. The CDR3 nucleotides read TGTGCCAGCAGACAAAGCGGGGGGGCCGAAGATACGCAGTATTTT. J is TRBJ2-3 and V is TRBV6-6; TRBD2 aligns across 10 bases. Unmatched junction bases numbered 8, after V lost 6 bases and J lost 5 bases. From germline, CDR1 is MNHNY and CDR2 SVGAGI (reference sequence). This CDR3 spans 15 amino acids.

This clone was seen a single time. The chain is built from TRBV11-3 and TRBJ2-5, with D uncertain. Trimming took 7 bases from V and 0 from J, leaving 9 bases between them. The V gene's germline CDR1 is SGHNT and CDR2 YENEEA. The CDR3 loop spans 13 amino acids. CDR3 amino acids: CASKGRHQETQYF. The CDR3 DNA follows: TGTGCCAGCAAAGGCAGGCACCAAGAGACCCAGTACTTC.

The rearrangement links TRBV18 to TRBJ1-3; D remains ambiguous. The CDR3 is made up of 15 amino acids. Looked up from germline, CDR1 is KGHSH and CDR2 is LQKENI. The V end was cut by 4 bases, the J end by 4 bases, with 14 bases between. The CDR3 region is CASSRETTSGNTIYF. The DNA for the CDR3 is TGTGCCAGCTCACGAGAGACAACCAGCGGAAACACCATATATTTT. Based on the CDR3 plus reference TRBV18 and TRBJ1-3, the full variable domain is NAGVMQNPRHLVRRRGQEARLRCSPMKGHSHVYWYRQLPEEGLKFMVYLQKENIIDESGMPKERFSAEFPKEGPSILRIQQVVRGDSAAYFCASSRETTSGNTIYFGEGSWLTVV.

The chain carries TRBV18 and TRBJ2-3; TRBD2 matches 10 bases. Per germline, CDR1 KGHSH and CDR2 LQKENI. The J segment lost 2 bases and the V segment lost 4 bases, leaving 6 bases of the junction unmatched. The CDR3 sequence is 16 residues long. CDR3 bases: TGTGCCAGCTCACTTCGGAGCGGGGGGGTCACAGATACGCAGTATTTT. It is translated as CASSLRSGGVTDTQYF.

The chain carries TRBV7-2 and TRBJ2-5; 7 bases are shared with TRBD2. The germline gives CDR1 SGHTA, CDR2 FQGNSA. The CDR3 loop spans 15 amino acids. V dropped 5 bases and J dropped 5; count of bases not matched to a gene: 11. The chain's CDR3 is CASSQAGTKEETQYF. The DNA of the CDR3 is TGTGCCAGCAGCCAAGCCGGGACTAAAGAGGAGACCCAGTACTTC.

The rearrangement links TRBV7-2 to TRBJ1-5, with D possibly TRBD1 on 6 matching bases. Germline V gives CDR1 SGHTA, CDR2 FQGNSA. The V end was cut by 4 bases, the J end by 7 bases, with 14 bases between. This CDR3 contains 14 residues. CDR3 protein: CASSSQGREQPQHF. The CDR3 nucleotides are TGTGCCAGCAGCTCACAGGGAAGGGAGCAGCCCCAGCATTTT.

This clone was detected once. DNA of the CDR3: TGTGCCAGCAGTTACTCGGGGAGGAACACTGAAGCTTTCTTT. This gives the protein CASSYSGRNTEAFF. This rearrangement joins TRBV6-6 to TRBJ1-1; D is uncertain. The germline CDR1 and CDR2 sequences are MNHNY and SVGAGI (reference sequence). The CDR3 runs to 14 residues. Trimming took 0 bases from V and 1 from J, leaving 6 bases between them.

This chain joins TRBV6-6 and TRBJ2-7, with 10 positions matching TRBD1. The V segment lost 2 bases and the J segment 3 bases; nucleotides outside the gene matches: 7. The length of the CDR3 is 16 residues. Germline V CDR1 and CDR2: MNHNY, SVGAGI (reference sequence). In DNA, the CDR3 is TGTGCCAGCAGTTACCCTCCGGGACAGGGGAACTACGAGCAGTACTTC. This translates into CASSYPPGQGNYEQYF.

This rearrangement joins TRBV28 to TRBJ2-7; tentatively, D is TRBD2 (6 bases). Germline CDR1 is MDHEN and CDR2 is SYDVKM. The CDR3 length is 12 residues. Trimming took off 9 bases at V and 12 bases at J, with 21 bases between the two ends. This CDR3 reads CASGPPGLLRYF. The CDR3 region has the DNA TGTGCCAGTGGGCCCCCGGGACTGTTACGGTACTTC. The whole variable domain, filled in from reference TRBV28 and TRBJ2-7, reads DVKVTQSSRYLVKRTGEKVFLECVQDMDHENMFWYRQDPGLGLRLIYFSYDVKMKEKGDIPEGYSVSREKKERFSLILESASTNQTSMYLCASGPPGLLRYFGPGTRLTVT.

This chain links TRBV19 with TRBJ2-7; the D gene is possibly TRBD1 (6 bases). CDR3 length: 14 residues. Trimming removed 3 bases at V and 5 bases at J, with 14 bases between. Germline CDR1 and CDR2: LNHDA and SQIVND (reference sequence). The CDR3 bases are TGTGCCAGTAGTATTGCGAGACAGGTAGACGAGCAGTACTTC. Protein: CASSIARQVDEQYF.

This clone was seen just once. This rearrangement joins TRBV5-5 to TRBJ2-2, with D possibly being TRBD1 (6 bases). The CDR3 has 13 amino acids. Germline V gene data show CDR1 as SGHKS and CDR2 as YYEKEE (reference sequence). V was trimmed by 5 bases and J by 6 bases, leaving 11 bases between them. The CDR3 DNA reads TGTGCCAGCAGGTACAGGGATCCCGGGGAGCTGTTTTTT. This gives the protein CASRYRDPGELFF.

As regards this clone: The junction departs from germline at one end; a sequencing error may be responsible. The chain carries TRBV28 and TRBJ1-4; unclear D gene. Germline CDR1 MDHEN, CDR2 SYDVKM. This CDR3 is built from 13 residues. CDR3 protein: CACSGGANEKLFF. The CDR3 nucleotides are TGTGCCTGCAGCGGCGGGGCTAATGAAAAACTGTTTTTT.

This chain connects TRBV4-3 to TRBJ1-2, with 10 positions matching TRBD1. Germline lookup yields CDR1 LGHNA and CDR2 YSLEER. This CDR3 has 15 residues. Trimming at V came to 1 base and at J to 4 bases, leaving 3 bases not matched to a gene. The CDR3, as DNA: TGCGCCAGCAGCCAAGGGGACAGGGGTATCTATGGCTACACCTTC. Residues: CASSQGDRGIYGYTF.

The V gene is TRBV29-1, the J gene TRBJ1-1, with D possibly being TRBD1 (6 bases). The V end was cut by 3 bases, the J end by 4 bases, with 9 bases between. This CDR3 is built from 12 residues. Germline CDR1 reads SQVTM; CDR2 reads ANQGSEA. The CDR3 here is CSVDQGITEAFF. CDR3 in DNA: TGCAGCGTTGATCAGGGGATCACTGAAGCTTTCTTT.

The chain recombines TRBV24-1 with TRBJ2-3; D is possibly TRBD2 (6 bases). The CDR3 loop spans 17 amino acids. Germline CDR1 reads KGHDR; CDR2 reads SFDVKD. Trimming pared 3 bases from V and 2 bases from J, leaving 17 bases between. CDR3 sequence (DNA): TGTGCCACCAGTGATCCGGGGGACCAACCGACCACAGATACGCAGTATTTT. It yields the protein CATSDPGDQPTTDTQYF.

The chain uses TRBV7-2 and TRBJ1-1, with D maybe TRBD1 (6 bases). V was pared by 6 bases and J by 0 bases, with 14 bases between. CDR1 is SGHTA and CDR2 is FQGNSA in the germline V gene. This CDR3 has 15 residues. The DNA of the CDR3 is TGTGCCAGCAGTCAGGACAGCTTCTTGAACACTGAAGCTTTCTTT. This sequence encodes CASSQDSFLNTEAFF.

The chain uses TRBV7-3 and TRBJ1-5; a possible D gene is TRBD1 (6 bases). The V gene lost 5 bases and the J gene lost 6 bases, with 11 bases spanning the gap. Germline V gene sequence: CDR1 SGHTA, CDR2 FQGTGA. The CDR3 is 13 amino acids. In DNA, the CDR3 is TGTGCCAGCAGCCGGGACAAGGGTCAGCCCCAGCATTTT. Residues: CASSRDKGQPQHF. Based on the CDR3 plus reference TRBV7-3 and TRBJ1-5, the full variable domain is GAGVSQTPSNKVTEKGKYVELRCDPISGHTALYWYRQSLGQGPEFLIYFQGTGAADDSGLPNDRFFAVRPEGSVSTLKIQRTERGDSAVYLCASSRDKGQPQHFGDGTRLSIL.